This entry describes one T cell receptor beta chain. The entry originates in a study of control samples from healthy donors and cancer patients. The ends were cut back, 6 bases at V and 0 bases at J, with 14 bases in the middle. The CDR3 is 16 residues long. CDR1 and CDR2 from the germline V gene are LNHDA and SQIVND (reference sequence). Method: immunoSEQ multiplex PCR; TCRdb's copy keeps in-frame clones and lacks some. This table holds over 85,000 clones, 84% found once. Sequenced: PBMCs. The V gene is TRBV19, the J gene TRBJ1-4; D not certain. The receptor's source is an older man with lung cancer. The CDR3 protein is CASRSALGATNEKLFF. CDR3 DNA: TGTGCCAGTAGATCCGCTCTCGGTGCAACTAATGAAAAACTGTTTTTT.